This TCR beta chain emerged from a study of T cell repertoires and Cas9 in healthy adults. The overall study: Multi-effector potency, cytotoxicity and lineage were assessed in SpCas9-reactive CD4 and CD8 T cells.

Regarding the study as a whole: Reportedly, SpCas9-reactive effector T cell proliferation and function were mitigated by SpCas9-reactive Tregs in vitro.

Method: immunoSEQ multiplex PCR; TCRdb's copy keeps in-frame clones and lacks some. The sample includes 20,000 to 25,000 clones, roughly 90% of them seen just once. The CDR3 length is 17 residues. Germline CDR1 is SGHVS and CDR2 is FQNEAQ. Trimming removed 4 bases from V and 0 bases from J; junction bases left unmatched: 9. Details on this clone: The antigen is not known.

This clonotype originated in a human donor in good health. The chain couples TRBV7-8 to TRBJ1-3, with 7 bases aligning to TRBD1. The sample taken for sequencing was CD4+ effector T cells (CD127+, CD25-, CD137-, CD154-) from PBMCs; culture status not recorded. The CDR3: CASSYLRGSFSGNTIYF. In nucleotides, the CDR3 is TGTGCCAGCAGCTACCTCAGGGGGTCTTTCTCTGGAAACACCATATATTTT.